The 29 T cell receptor beta chains in this list originate from one sample, sequenced in a study of technical replicates of blood from a few donors (dated by TCRdb to about 2017). Library prep was done by the immunoSEQ multiplex PCR assay. Held by TCRdb, this immuneACCESS table contains in-frame sequences only and omits some clones. Under half of the omission traces to an unresolved V gene where checked; the cause of the rest is unknown. A total of 85,000 to 100,000 clones appear in this sample, around 95% of them only once. Over 0.2% of the sample is held by the ten biggest clonotypes. Sequences were obtained from T cells isolated from PBMCs. All receptors derive from a human donor in good health.

The genes are TRBV9 and TRBJ1-6; D ambiguous. The CDR3 contains 14 residues. V was cut by 0 bases and J by 5 bases, with 6 bases left in between. Germline V lookup: CDR1 SGDLS, CDR2 YYNGEE. Here the CDR3 reads CASSVGSNNSPLHF. The CDR3 region has the DNA TGTGCCAGCAGCGTAGGGAGCAATAATTCACCCCTCCACTTT. Full variable domain (remainder filled in from reference TRBV9 and TRBJ1-6): DSGVTQTPKHLITATGQRVTLRCSPRSGDLSVYWYQQSLDQGLQFLIQYYNGEERAKGNILERFSAQQFPDLHSELNLSSLELGDSALYFCASSVGSNNSPLHFGNGTRLTVT.

The chain carries TRBV19 and TRBJ1-1; D uncertain. Per the germline V gene, CDR1 is LNHDA and CDR2 is SQIVND (reference sequence). Trimming shortened V by 5 bases and J by 0 bases, and 13 bases separated the two germline ends. CDR3 length equals 15 residues. CDR3 coding DNA: TGTGCCAGTAGTGGGTGGCGGCGGATGAACACTGAAGCTTTCTTT. Amino acids: CASSGWRRMNTEAFF.

CDR3 loop: CASSVGLGPTDTQYF. In nucleotides, the CDR3 is TGTGCCAGTAGTGTTGGACTAGGGCCAACAGATACGCAGTATTTT. The chain recombines TRBV19 with TRBJ2-3, with 7 bases matching TRBD2. Germline V gives CDR1 LNHDA, CDR2 SQIVND (reference sequence). This CDR3 has 15 amino acids. Trimming took 5 bases from V and 3 from J; bases not matched to a gene: 8.

V is TRBV15 and J is TRBJ2-1, with 7 bases matching TRBD2. This CDR3 spans 14 amino acids. V was pared by 7 bases and J by 0 bases, with 3 bases of the junction left unmatched. The germline V gene encodes CDR1 LNHNV and CDR2 YYDKDF (reference sequence). Written as DNA, the CDR3 is TGTGCCACCAAGCCTAGCGGCTCCTACAATGAGCAGTTCTTC. This codes for CATKPSGSYNEQFF.

V is TRBV6-5 and J is TRBJ2-7; 7 positions agree with TRBD1. J gave up 6 bases and V 4 bases, and 9 bases lay outside the gene matches. The CDR3 has 14 amino acids. The germline CDR1 and CDR2 sequences are MNHEY and SVGAGI. CDR3 in amino acids: CASSSPGQISEQYF. The CDR3 DNA is TGTGCCAGCAGTTCGCCGGGACAGATTTCCGAGCAGTACTTC.

The chain combines TRBV5-1 with TRBJ1-3; the D gene is possibly TRBD1 (6 bases). The CDR3 sequence is 18 residues long. Per the germline V gene, CDR1 is SGHRS and CDR2 is YFSETQ. V gave up 4 bases and J gave up 0 bases, with 20 bases separating them. DNA for the CDR3: TGCGCCAGCAGCCCGGAGCCAGGGGCCATTTCCTCTGGAAACACCATATATTTT. Translating it yields CASSPEPGAISSGNTIYF.

The chain is built from TRBV27 and TRBJ1-4; the match to TRBD1 covers 7 bases. Germline V gene data show CDR1 as MNHEY and CDR2 as SMNVEV (reference sequence). The CDR3 runs to 17 residues. Losses at the gene ends were 2 bases for V and 3 bases for J; bases not matched to a gene: 9. DNA of the CDR3: TGTGCCAGCAGTTTAATACAGGGGTCCCTGTCTAATGAAAAACTGTTTTTT. Protein: CASSLIQGSLSNEKLFF.

This chain connects TRBV6-5 to TRBJ1-5; TRBD1 agrees at 7 bases. Germline CDR1 and CDR2: MNHEY and SVGAGI. V gave up 10 bases and J gave up 5 bases; unmatched junction bases: 5. This CDR3 is built from 12 residues. CDR3 region: CATGQDYQPQHF. The CDR3 DNA sequence: TGTGCCACTGGACAGGACTATCAGCCCCAGCATTTT.

The chain employs TRBV30 and TRBJ1-2, with D unclear. This CDR3 has 15 amino acids. V dropped 0 bases and J dropped 6 bases, with 17 bases sitting between them. The germline V gene encodes CDR1 GTSNPN and CDR2 SVGIG (reference sequence). CDR3 bases: TGTGCCTGGAGTGTACGACGATCAGTTCGGGATGGCTACACCTTC. Translation: CAWSVRRSVRDGYTF.

The chain employs TRBV10-2 and TRBJ1-1; a possible D gene is TRBD1 (6 bases). This CDR3 has 12 amino acids. V was pared by 8 bases and J by 11 bases, with 18 bases between. Germline values: CDR1 WSHSY, CDR2 SAAADI. CDR3: CASQDRTREAFF. The CDR3 nucleotides read TGCGCCAGCCAAGACAGGACGAGGGAGGCTTTCTTT.

V is TRBV9 and J is TRBJ2-6; D may be TRBD2 (5 bases). The germline CDR1 and CDR2 sequences are SGDLS and YYNGEE. The CDR3 loop spans 17 amino acids. V shed 0 bases and J shed 9 bases, with 19 bases lying between them. The CDR3 region has the DNA TGTGCCAGCAGCGTAGGAGGGCCGAGGGAGTATGGCAACGTCCTGACTTTC. Its protein product is CASSVGGPREYGNVLTF.

V usage is TRBV10-1 and J usage is TRBJ2-2, with TRBD2 matching over 12 bases. The CDR3 sequence is 17 residues long. V lost 2 bases, J lost 3 bases, and 4 bases stayed unmatched. Germline V CDR1 and CDR2: WNHNN, SYGVQD (reference sequence). The CDR3 region has the DNA TGCGCCAGCAGTGAGCTAGCGGGAGGGCCGGACACCGGGGAGCTGTTTTTT. As protein: CASSELAGGPDTGELFF.

This rearrangement joins TRBV2 to TRBJ2-1, with D possibly matching TRBD2 (6 bases). The V gene lost 3 bases and the J gene lost 5 bases, with 14 bases spanning the gap. CDR3 length: 15 residues. Germline V gene data show CDR1 as SNHLY and CDR2 as FYNNEI. This CDR3 is CASSEVEGGHNEQFF. The CDR3 DNA reads as TGTGCCAGCAGTGAGGTCGAAGGAGGGCACAATGAGCAGTTCTTC.

This rearrangement joins TRBV10-3 to TRBJ2-7, with TRBD2 as a possible D gene (5 bases). The CDR3 loop spans 14 amino acids. Germline CDR1 reads ENHRY; CDR2 reads SYGVKD. V was cut by 5 bases and J by 2 bases, with 13 bases left in between. This CDR3 is CAISLGTEAYEQYF. The CDR3 DNA is TGTGCCATCAGTCTTGGCACGGAGGCCTACGAGCAGTACTTC.

The J gene is TRBJ2-2, the V gene TRBV9; 7 positions match TRBD1. Germline trimming cut 6 bases from V and 2 bases from J; bases unmatched to any gene: 13. Germline V CDR1 and CDR2: SGDLS, YYNGEE. The CDR3 loop spans 17 amino acids. Here the CDR3 DNA reads TGTGCCAGCAAAGGGGTCTCAGGGGGACCCAACACCGGGGAGCTGTTTTTT. Translation: CASKGVSGGPNTGELFF.

This chain connects TRBV6-5 to TRBJ1-4; 7 bases are shared with TRBD1. CDR3 length: 14 residues. The germline V gene has CDR1 MNHEY and CDR2 SVGAGI. V lost 6 bases and J lost 1; bases outside the gene matches: 2. CDR3: CASRQGITNEKLFF. The CDR3 DNA sequence: TGTGCCAGCAGACAGGGGATAACTAATGAAAAACTGTTTTTT.

The V call is TRBV4-1, the J call TRBJ1-1, with a tentative D call TRBD1 (6 bases). Trimming removed 1 base from V and 8 bases from J, with 11 bases in between. The CDR3 sequence is 13 residues long. Per the germline V gene, CDR1 is MGHRA and CDR2 is YSYEKL. CDR3 residues: CASSQALGTEAFF. CDR3 coding DNA: TGCGCCAGCAGCCAAGCTCTAGGGACAGAAGCTTTCTTT.

V is TRBV5-1 and J is TRBJ1-3; D is ambiguous. The CDR3 contains 14 residues. V was trimmed by 4 bases and J by 4 bases, leaving 12 bases between them. Germline V gene sequence: CDR1 SGHRS, CDR2 YFSETQ. The CDR3 sequence: CASSPSGAGNTIYF. The CDR3 nucleotides read TGCGCCAGCAGCCCCTCGGGTGCCGGAAACACCATATATTTT. The whole variable domain, remainder taken from reference TRBV5-1 and TRBJ1-3, is KAGVTQTPRYLIKTRGQQVTLSCSPISGHRSVSWYQQTPGQGLQFLFEYFSETQRNKGNFPGRFSGRQFSNSRSEMNVSTLELGDSALYLCASSPSGAGNTIYFGEGSWLTVV.

The chain links TRBV27 to TRBJ2-3, with 12 positions matching TRBD2. V lost 5 bases, J lost 3 bases, and 3 bases stayed unmatched. The length of the CDR3 is 15 residues. The germline gives CDR1 MNHEY, CDR2 SMNVEV (reference sequence). The CDR3 coding sequence is TGTGCCAGCAGTCCGGGGACTAGCGGGACAGATACGCAGTATTTT. This codes for CASSPGTSGTDTQYF.

The chain couples TRBV19 to TRBJ2-1; 11 nucleotides line up with TRBD2. Unmatched junction bases numbered 11, after V lost 8 bases and J lost 2 bases. The CDR3 is 17 amino acids. The V gene's germline CDR1 is LNHDA and CDR2 SQIVND (reference sequence). The CDR3 DNA reads TGTGCCAGTTCCCCTCTTCCGGGACTAGCGGCCTACAATGAGCAGTTCTTC. Protein sequence: CASSPLPGLAAYNEQFF.

The chain uses TRBV7-9 and TRBJ2-5; D unclear. Germline CDR1 is SEHNR and CDR2 is FQNEAQ (reference sequence). CDR3 length equals 14 residues. The V gene lost 5 bases and the J gene lost 2 bases, with 12 bases spanning the gap. CDR3 amino acids: CASSPRTNQETQYF. CDR3 in DNA: TGTGCCAGCAGCCCACGCACAAATCAAGAGACCCAGTACTTC.

The rearrangement joins TRBV27 to TRBJ2-1, with 13 bases matching TRBD2. The germline V gene has CDR1 MNHEY and CDR2 SMNVEV (reference sequence). The CDR3 loop spans 16 amino acids. Unmatched junction bases numbered 8, after V lost 6 bases and J lost 6 bases. CDR3 nucleotides: TGTGCCAGCAGCTCCCGAAGGACTAGCGGGAGCAATGAGCAGTTCTTC. It yields the protein CASSSRRTSGSNEQFF.

The chain employs TRBV11-2 and TRBJ2-5; TRBD2 matches 14 bases. The CDR3 is 16 residues long. Germline V lookup: CDR1 SGHAT, CDR2 FQNNGV. V was pared by 5 bases and J by 1 base, with 3 bases of the junction left unmatched. Here the CDR3 DNA reads TGTGCCAGCAGCCTGACTAGCGGGAGGGCCCAAGAGACCCAGTACTTC. This gives the protein CASSLTSGRAQETQYF.

The CDR3 DNA is TGTGCCAGCAGTGCGAGTAGCGGAAAGCCCCCAGAGACCCAGTACTTC. Protein: CASSASSGKPPETQYF. This sequence joins TRBV6-1 and TRBJ2-5; tentative D call: TRBD2 (6 bases). The germline V and J ends were trimmed by 4 bases and 4 bases, with 19 bases remaining between them. Germline lookup yields CDR1 MNHNS and CDR2 SASEGT. The CDR3 is 16 residues long.

In DNA, the CDR3 is TGTGCCAGCAGCTTACCAGTGCAAGAGACCCAGTACTTC. Its translation: CASSLPVQETQYF. J is TRBJ2-5 and V is TRBV7-9; D gene unclear. In germline, CDR1 is SEHNR, CDR2 FQNEAQ (reference sequence). V lost 2 bases and J lost 2, with 6 bases in between. The CDR3 runs to 13 residues.

This clone was detected a few times. CDR3 nucleotide sequence: TGTGCCAGCAGTGCGACAGCGAACACTGAAGCTTTCTTT. Amino acid sequence: CASSATANTEAFF. The chain couples TRBV6-5 to TRBJ1-1, with D possibly TRBD1 on 5 matching bases. Trimming took 5 bases from V and 1 from J, leaving 8 bases between them. CDR1 is MNHEY and CDR2 is SVGAGI in the germline V gene. The CDR3 length is 13 residues.

The V call is TRBV5-4, the J call TRBJ2-1, with a possible D match to TRBD1 (5 bases). Trimming pared 4 bases from V and 0 bases from J, leaving 14 bases between. The CDR3 spans 16 residues. Germline CDR1 reads SGHNT; CDR2 reads YYREEE (reference sequence). In DNA, the CDR3 is TGTGCCAGCAGCCCAGGGCCCGTCAGCTCCTACAATGAGCAGTTCTTC. It encodes CASSPGPVSSYNEQFF.

This sequence joins TRBV18 and TRBJ1-1, with 11 bases matching TRBD1. Losses at the gene ends were 6 bases for V and 2 bases for J; bases not matched to a gene: 5. The length of the CDR3 is 15 residues. The germline gives CDR1 KGHSH, CDR2 LQKENI. The CDR3 is CASSGQGVGNTEAFF. The DNA of the CDR3 is TGTGCCAGCTCGGGACAGGGGGTTGGAAACACTGAAGCTTTCTTT.

CDR3 coding DNA: TGTGCCTGGAGAAGCCTCGGGCAGGGGGCCGGGGAAGCTTTCTTT. Protein sequence: CAWRSLGQGAGEAFF. The chain is built from TRBV30 and TRBJ1-1; TRBD1 matches at 8 bases. Germline V lookup: CDR1 GTSNPN, CDR2 SVGIG (reference sequence). V was clipped by 3 bases and J by 8 bases; unmatched bases: 14. The CDR3 is 15 amino acids.